The 21 T cell receptor beta chains below come from one sample, sequenced in a study of T cells expressing NK-cell markers. With the 5' RACE reads reprocessed, TCRdb shows one record per CDR3 protein and no DNA. This sample lists a few hundred thousand distinct CDR3 sequences; its ten largest clones have more than 1.4%. Sequencing input: blood T cells: a sorted CD56 or NKG2C T cell subset, CD4+ or CD8+ T cells, or bulk PBMC T cells (not recorded which). These receptor sequences come from a woman aged 50 to 60 in good health.

The CDR3 region is CASSLGLLKGYEQYF. The rearrangement links TRBV11-2 to TRBJ2-7. CDR3 length: 15 amino acids. Per the germline V gene, CDR1 is SGHAT and CDR2 is FQNNGV.

This chain connects TRBV12-3 or TRBV12-4 to TRBJ1-1. The CDR3 consists of 11 residues. This chain's CDR3 is CASSLGTEAFF.

The rearrangement links TRBV11-1 to TRBJ1-1; TCRdb picks TRBD1, but there is no DNA to check that call. The CDR3 is made up of 13 amino acids. Germline CDR1 SGHAT, CDR2 FQDESV (reference sequence). The CDR3 sequence is CASSLTGWTEAFF. Combining the CDR3 with reference TRBV11-1 and TRBJ1-1 gives the whole variable domain EAEVAQSPRYKITEKSQAVAFWCDPISGHATLYWYRQILGQGPELLVQFQDESVVDDSQLPKDRFSAERLKGVDSTLKIQPAELGDSAMYLCASSLTGWTEAFFGQGTRLTVV.

The chain has TRBV5-6 and TRBJ2-4. In germline, CDR1 is SGHDT, CDR2 YYEEEE. The CDR3 totals 14 residues. This CDR3 is CASSLISTKNIQYF.

V and J are TRBV3-1 and TRBJ1-5; there is no DNA to check the TCRdb D call of TRBD1. In germline, CDR1 is LGHDT, CDR2 YNNKEL (reference sequence). CDR3 size: 15 residues. The CDR3 sequence is CASSQETGRGQPQHF.

This chain joins TRBV7-9 and TRBJ1-2. The CDR3 spans 14 residues. The germline CDR1 and CDR2 sequences are SEHNR and FQNEAQ (reference sequence). The CDR3 spells CASSLLSRPYGYTF.

V gene TRBV18 combines with J gene TRBJ2-4. CDR3 length: 12 amino acids. Germline V gene lookup returns CDR1 KGHSH and CDR2 LQKENI. The CDR3 sequence: CASSPEETIQYF.

The genes are TRBV10-1 and TRBJ2-1; TCRdb picks TRBD2, but there is no DNA to check that call. This CDR3 comprises 14 residues. Germline CDR1 reads WNHNN; CDR2 reads SYGVQD (reference sequence). CDR3 in amino acids: CASSDGGRLDEQFF.

The chain joins TRBV20-1 to TRBJ2-1; TCRdb indicates TRBD2, and absent DNA this call remains unverified. Germline lookup yields CDR1 DFQATT and CDR2 SNEGSKA (reference sequence). The CDR3 is 14 residues long. CDR3 residues: CSAPRLAGVNEQFF.

The chain employs TRBV23-1 and TRBJ2-2; TCRdb reports TRBD1, a call that lacks DNA to check it against. TRBV23-1 is designated an ORF whose function remains uncertain. The CDR3 spans 16 residues. CDR3 loop: CASSPPGTGTPGSCFF.

This sequence joins TRBV20-1 and TRBJ2-1; the D call of TRBD2 rests on TCRdb alone, since no DNA is present to check it. The CDR3 has 16 residues. Germline CDR1 and CDR2: DFQATT and SNEGSKA (reference sequence). This CDR3 reads CSARGLAGGRYNEQFF.

The CDR3: CSASFSVGQETQYF. J is TRBJ2-5 and V is TRBV20-1; TCRdb gives TRBD2 as the D gene, but with no DNA this cannot be confirmed. This CDR3 has 14 residues. The germline V gene has CDR1 DFQATT and CDR2 SNEGSKA (reference sequence).

The chain couples TRBV6-6 to TRBJ2-4; the TCRdb call, TRBD2, lacks DNA for checking. The length of the CDR3 is 12 residues. Germline lookup yields CDR1 MNHNY and CDR2 SVGAGI (reference sequence). The chain's CDR3 is CASSEGLFIQYF.

The chain employs TRBV9 and TRBJ2-5; TCRdb selects TRBD1, and the lack of DNA leaves this call unchecked. CDR1 is SGDLS and CDR2 is YYNGEE in the germline V gene. CDR3 length: 13 residues. The CDR3 region is CASTGTEFETQYF. Based on the CDR3 plus reference TRBV9 and TRBJ2-5, the full variable domain is DSGVTQTPKHLITATGQRVTLRCSPRSGDLSVYWYQQSLDQGLQFLIQYYNGEERAKGNILERFSAQQFPDLHSELNLSSLELGDSALYFCASTGTEFETQYFGPGTRLLVL.

The chain links TRBV12-3 or TRBV12-4 to TRBJ2-7; TCRdb names TRBD2, which stays unverified in the absence of DNA. The CDR3 spans 11 residues. The CDR3 reads CASSKGGEQYF.

The rearrangement uses TRBV15 and TRBJ2-3; TCRdb calls TRBD2, which cannot be checked without DNA. The V gene's germline CDR1 is LNHNV and CDR2 YYDKDF (reference sequence). The CDR3 runs 16 residues. CDR3 residues: CATSRGRTGAADTQYF.

V and J are TRBV20-1 and TRBJ2-1; the D gene TCRdb calls, TRBD1, cannot be checked with no DNA. The CDR3 runs to 13 residues. CDR1 and CDR2 from the germline V gene are DFQATT and SNEGSKA (reference sequence). CDR3 sequence: CSASGTGVNEQFF.

The CDR3 protein is CASSLLGLGYADTQYF. This chain joins TRBV5-1 and TRBJ2-3; the D call of TRBD2 rests on TCRdb alone, since no DNA is present to check it. From germline, CDR1 is SGHRS and CDR2 YFSETQ. This CDR3 has 16 amino acids.

The gene calls are TRBV12-3 or TRBV12-4 and TRBJ1-6. This CDR3 is built from 15 residues. CDR3 loop: CASSFEGRPGSPLHF.

The CDR3 loop reads CASSTQGGNSPLHF. This chain uses TRBV6-1 with TRBJ1-6; the TRBD1 assignment by TCRdb is unverifiable without DNA. The germline V gene encodes CDR1 MNHNS and CDR2 SASEGT. The CDR3 has 14 amino acids.

The chain uses TRBV12-3 or TRBV12-4 and TRBJ1-3; the TCRdb call, TRBD1, lacks DNA for checking. The CDR3 has 16 amino acids. CDR3 sequence reads: CASSWNRGLTGNTIYF.